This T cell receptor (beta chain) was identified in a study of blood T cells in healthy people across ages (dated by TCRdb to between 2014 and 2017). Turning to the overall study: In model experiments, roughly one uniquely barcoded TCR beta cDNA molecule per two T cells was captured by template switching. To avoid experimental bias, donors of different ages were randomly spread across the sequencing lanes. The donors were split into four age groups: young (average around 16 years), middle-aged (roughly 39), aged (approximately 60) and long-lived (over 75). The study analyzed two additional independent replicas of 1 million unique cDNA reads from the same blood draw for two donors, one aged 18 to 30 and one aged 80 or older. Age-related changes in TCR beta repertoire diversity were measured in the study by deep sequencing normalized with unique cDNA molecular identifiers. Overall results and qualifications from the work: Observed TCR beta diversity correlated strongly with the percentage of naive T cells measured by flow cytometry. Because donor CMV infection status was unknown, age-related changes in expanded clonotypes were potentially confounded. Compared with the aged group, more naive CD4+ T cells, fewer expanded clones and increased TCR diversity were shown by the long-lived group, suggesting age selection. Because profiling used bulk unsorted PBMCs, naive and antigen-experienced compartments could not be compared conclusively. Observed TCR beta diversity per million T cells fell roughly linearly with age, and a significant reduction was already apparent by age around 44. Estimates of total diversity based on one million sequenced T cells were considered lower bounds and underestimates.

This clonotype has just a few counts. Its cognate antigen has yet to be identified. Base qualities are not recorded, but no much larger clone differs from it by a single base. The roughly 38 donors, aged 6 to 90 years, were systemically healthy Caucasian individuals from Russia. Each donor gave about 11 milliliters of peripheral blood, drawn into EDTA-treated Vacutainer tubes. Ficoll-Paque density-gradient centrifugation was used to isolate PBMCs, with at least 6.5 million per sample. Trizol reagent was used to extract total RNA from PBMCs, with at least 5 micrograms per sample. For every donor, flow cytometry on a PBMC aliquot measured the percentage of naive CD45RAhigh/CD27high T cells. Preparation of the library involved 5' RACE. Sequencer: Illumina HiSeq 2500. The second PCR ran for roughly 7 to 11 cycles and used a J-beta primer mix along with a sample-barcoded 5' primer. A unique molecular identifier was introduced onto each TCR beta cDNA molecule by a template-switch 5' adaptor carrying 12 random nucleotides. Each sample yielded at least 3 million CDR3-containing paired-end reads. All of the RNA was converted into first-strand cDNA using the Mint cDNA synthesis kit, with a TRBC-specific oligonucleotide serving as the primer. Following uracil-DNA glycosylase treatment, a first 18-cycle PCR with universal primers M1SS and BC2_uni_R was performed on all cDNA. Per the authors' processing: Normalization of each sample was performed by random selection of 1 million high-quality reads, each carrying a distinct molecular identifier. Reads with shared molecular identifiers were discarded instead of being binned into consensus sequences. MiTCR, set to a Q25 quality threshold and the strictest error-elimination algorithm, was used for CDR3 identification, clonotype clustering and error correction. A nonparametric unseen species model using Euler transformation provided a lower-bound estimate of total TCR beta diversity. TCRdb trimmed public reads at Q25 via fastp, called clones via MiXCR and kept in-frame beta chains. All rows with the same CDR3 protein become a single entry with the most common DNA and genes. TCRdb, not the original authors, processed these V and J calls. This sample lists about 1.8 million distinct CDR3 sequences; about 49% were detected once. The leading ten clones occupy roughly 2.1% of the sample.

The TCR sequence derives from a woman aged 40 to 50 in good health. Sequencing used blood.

The nucleotides read TGTGCCAGCAGTTTATCCCGGGCCGACCCTGAAGCTTTCTTT. It specifies CASSLSRADPEAFF. This chain joins TRBV6-2 or TRBV6-3 to TRBJ1-1; the D gene cannot be resolved reliably. The CDR3 covers 14 residues, taking in both the cysteine and the phenylalanine. Only CDR3 DNA remains: 42 bases, in frame from the first base. V is reduced by 4 bases and J by 6 bases, leaving a spacing of 15 bases between them. CDR1 and CDR2 were assigned from the germline V gene as MNHEY and SVGEGT.